Described below is a single T cell receptor beta chain sequence and its context. The clone's antigen remains unknown. One base away there is no much larger clone; base qualities are not given. CDR1 and CDR2, looked up from the germline V gene, are MDHEN and SYDVKM. V sheds 7 bases and J sheds 4 bases, leaving 19 bases between their ends. The CDR3 runs 15 residues from the cysteine to the phenylalanine. Only CDR3 DNA remains: 45 bases, in frame from the first base. This sample is drawn from a study of technical replicates of blood from a handful of donors (dated by TCRdb to about 2017). The library was produced with the immunoSEQ multiplex PCR assay. The table was pulled from immuneACCESS by TCRdb, which kept in-frame rearrangements only. Such tables lose some clones; where checked, under half of the loss comes from unresolved V genes, and the rest has no known cause. For this sample there are 100,000 or so clones; almost 97% appear just once. Roughly 0.36% of the sample goes to the ten largest clones.

This sequence was found in a human donor in good health. The sequenced sample consisted of T cells isolated from PBMCs. The chain was built from TRBV28 and TRBJ1-2; the D gene is perhaps TRBD1, on 5 matching bases. The nucleotide sequence reads as follows: TGTGCCAGCAAGGGCCCAGGGAATTTGGCCTATGGCTACACCTTC. Its coded protein is CASKGPGNLAYGYTF.